Listed here is a single T cell receptor (beta chain). This sample was included in a study of blood T cell repertoires in COVID-19. Sequenced by immunoSEQ multiplex PCR; TCRdb stores in-frame clones only, minus some. The table includes a few hundred thousand clones, 65% to 85% detected once. Trimming took 7 bases from V and 4 from J, leaving 22 bases between them. CDR1 is MGHRA and CDR2 is YSYEKL in the germline V gene. The CDR3 loop spans 17 amino acids. The origin of this receptor is a man between 45 and 60 years old who had recovered from COVID-19. The V and J genes are TRBV4-1 and TRBJ2-2; maybe TRBD2 (6 bases). Sample: PBMCs or T cells enriched from blood (not recorded which). CDR3 sequence: CASTLGTSRYLTGELFF. The CDR3 DNA reads TGCGCCAGCACCCTCGGAACTAGCCGCTACCTCACCGGGGAGCTGTTTTTT.